The next 30 T cell receptor beta chains were all read from a single sample in a study of blood T cells in healthy people across ages. Sample-barcoded 5' priming and a J-beta primer mix drove a second PCR of roughly 7 to 11 cycles. Each CDR3 protein gets one entry after TCRdb re-called the 5' RACE reads with MiXCR. The sample has around 1,000,000 distinct CDR3 sequences, roughly two fifths seen once. The sample consisted of blood. The receptor set was obtained from a man aged 18 to 29 in good health.

The J gene is TRBJ1-3, the V gene TRBV10-2; a possible D gene is TRBD1 (5 bases). The germline gives CDR1 WSHSY, CDR2 SAAADI. The CDR3 runs to 14 residues. Trimming stripped 2 bases from V and 0 bases from J, with 5 bases between. The CDR3 nucleotides read TGCGCCAGCAGTGAGGGGGGCTCTGGAAACACCATATATTTT. Residues: CASSEGGSGNTIYF.

This chain links TRBV12-5 with TRBJ1-2; D gene ambiguous. Germline V gene sequence: CDR1 LGHNT, CDR2 FRNRAP. Trimming pared 7 bases from V and 6 bases from J, leaving 12 bases between. The CDR3 is made up of 12 amino acids. Here the CDR3 reads CASVSDGDGYTF. CDR3 DNA: TGTGCTAGTGTCAGTGATGGCGATGGCTACACCTTC.

CDR3 DNA: TGTGCCAGCAGCACAGGGAACCCCGAGCAGTACTTC. Its translation: CASSTGNPEQYF. This sequence joins TRBV7-9 and TRBJ2-7; D possibly corresponds to TRBD1 (6 bases). This CDR3 spans 12 amino acids. The V end lost 5 bases, the J end lost 6 bases, and 11 bases lay between the germline ends. Germline CDR1 reads SEHNR; CDR2 reads FQNEAQ (reference sequence).

This clonotype was picked up a small number of times. This chain's CDR3 is CASSQSTETTGDTQYF. Here the CDR3 DNA reads TGCGCCAGCAGCCAATCAACCGAAACGACGGGAGATACGCAGTATTTT. The chain is built from TRBV4-3 and TRBJ2-3; unclear D gene. Germline V gives CDR1 LGHNA, CDR2 YSLEER. This CDR3 comprises 16 residues. V lost 2 bases to trimming and J lost 5 bases, with 17 bases between them.

This clonotype was counted between two and nine times. This chain connects TRBV6-2 or TRBV6-3 to TRBJ2-7; possible D gene TRBD2, 5 bases. V lost 6 bases to trimming and J lost 2 bases, with 14 bases between them. The CDR3 is 14 residues long. Germline CDR1 reads MNHEY; CDR2 reads SVGEGT. CDR3 sequence reads: CASSPRSGPYEQYF. The DNA of the CDR3 is TGTGCCAGCAGCCCGAGAAGCGGCCCCTACGAGCAGTACTTC.

This chain uses TRBV28 with TRBJ2-1, with 8 nucleotides matching TRBD1. V was pared by 7 bases and J by 8 bases, with 7 bases of the junction left unmatched. This CDR3 is built from 13 residues. CDR1 and CDR2 from the germline V gene are MDHEN and SYDVKM. The CDR3 coding sequence is TGTGCCAGCATCTCCTCAGGGGGCGATGAGCAGTTCTTC. Its translation: CASISSGGDEQFF.

This clonotype was counted only a few times. The chain has TRBV19 and TRBJ2-5; D may match TRBD1 or TRBD2 (5 bases each). The V end was cut by 5 bases, the J end by 0 bases, with 16 bases between. This CDR3 is built from 16 residues. Germline V lookup: CDR1 LNHDA, CDR2 SQIVND (reference sequence). The CDR3 loop reads CASSSIRDGDQETQYF. Here the CDR3 DNA reads TGTGCCAGTAGTTCAATCCGGGACGGGGACCAAGAGACCCAGTACTTC. Based on the CDR3 plus reference TRBV19 and TRBJ2-5, the full variable domain is DGGITQSPKYLFRKEGQNVTLSCEQNLNHDAMYWYRQDPGQGLRLIYYSQIVNDFQKGDIAEGYSVSREKKESFPLTVTSAQKNPTAFYLCASSSIRDGDQETQYFGPGTRLLVL.

V is TRBV4-1 and J is TRBJ1-1; D remains ambiguous. V gave up 4 bases and J gave up 3 bases, with 15 bases separating them. This CDR3 region has 15 residues. Germline V gene sequence: CDR1 MGHRA, CDR2 YSYEKL. The CDR3 DNA reads as TGCGCCAGCAGCCCCCGGGAGGTGGCGGACACTGAAGCTTTCTTT. This gives the protein CASSPREVADTEAFF.

This clonotype turned up a few times. The V and J genes are TRBV4-1 and TRBJ2-1; D ambiguous. CDR1 is MGHRA and CDR2 is YSYEKL in the germline V gene. V lost 0 bases and J 8 bases, leaving 5 bases between the germline ends. This CDR3 has 12 residues. CDR3 sequence (DNA): TGCGCCAGCAGCCAAGAAAGGGATGAGCAGTTCTTC. As protein: CASSQERDEQFF.

The chain has TRBV4-3 and TRBJ2-3; D gene unclear. Germline loops: CDR1 LGHNA, CDR2 YSLEER. V gave up 0 bases and J gave up 0 bases, with 13 bases separating them. CDR3 length: 17 residues. Here the CDR3 DNA reads TGCGCCAGCAGCCAAGATTTTGGCCACTCTAGCACAGATACGCAGTATTTT. It is translated as CASSQDFGHSSTDTQYF.

The chain employs TRBV7-9 and TRBJ1-1; D unclear. V was trimmed by 1 base and J by 0 bases, leaving 12 bases between them. Germline V CDR1 and CDR2: SEHNR, FQNEAQ (reference sequence). The CDR3 runs 16 residues. The CDR3 region has the DNA TGTGCCAGCAGCTTAGTTGGATTCCGGCTGAACACTGAAGCTTTCTTT. This gives the protein CASSLVGFRLNTEAFF.

The chain recombines TRBV5-1 with TRBJ2-1, with no clear D. This CDR3 has 17 residues. The V gene's germline CDR1 is SGHRS and CDR2 YFSETQ. Between the trimmed V and J ends, which lost 1 base and 1 base, there was a span of 15 bases. The CDR3 nucleotides are TGCGCCAGCAGCTTGACGGCACTCAGCTCTTCCTACAATGAGCAGTTCTTC. This encodes CASSLTALSSSYNEQFF.

This clonotype has just a few counts. The chain joins TRBV7-2 to TRBJ2-2, with no clear D. V was trimmed by 4 bases and J by 0 bases, leaving 6 bases between them. The germline gives CDR1 SGHTA, CDR2 FQGNSA. The length of the CDR3 is 14 residues. The CDR3 loop reads CASSSLANTGELFF. The CDR3 bases are TGTGCCAGCAGCTCTTTGGCGAACACCGGGGAGCTGTTTTTT.

There are a few counts of this clonotype. The chain combines TRBV12-3 or TRBV12-4 with TRBJ1-1, with TRBD1 matching over 9 bases. This CDR3 has 15 amino acids. V shed 4 bases and J 3 bases; nucleotides not matched to a gene: 6. The DNA of the CDR3 is TGTGCCAGCAGTTATGGGGACAGGGATCACACTGAAGCTTTCTTT. Amino acid sequence: CASSYGDRDHTEAFF.

The V call is TRBV6-2 or TRBV6-3, the J call TRBJ1-5; D is uncertain. Trimming pared 6 bases from V and 6 bases from J, leaving 21 bases between. CDR3 length equals 16 residues. Per germline, CDR1 MNHEY and CDR2 SVGEGT. The CDR3 spells CASSDLSGEESQPQHF. The CDR3 bases are TGTGCCAGCAGCGATCTCAGTGGGGAGGAGAGTCAGCCCCAGCATTTT.

As for this clonotype: A read error may account for a junction end that differs from germline. This sequence joins TRBV13 and TRBJ1-5; D unresolved. Germline CDR1 is PRHDT and CDR2 is FYEKMQ (reference sequence). The CDR3 covers 13 residues. For the CDR3, the DNA is TGTGCCAGCAGCTCGGCTGGGAATCAGCCCCTGCATTTT. Protein: CASSSAGNQPLHF.

The V gene is TRBV9, the J gene TRBJ1-2; a weak D match, TRBD1 (6 bases). The CDR3 is 16 residues long. Between the trimmed V and J ends, which lost 4 bases and 3 bases, there was a span of 19 bases. The germline V gene encodes CDR1 SGDLS and CDR2 YYNGEE. Here the CDR3 DNA reads TGTGCCAGCAGCCCCCAGCAGAAACAGGGTCACTATGGCTACACCTTC. Translated, it gives CASSPQQKQGHYGYTF.

This clonotype has a count of ten or more. Written as DNA, the CDR3 is TGTGCCAGCAGTGACGGGGCAGGGGGCACAGATACGCAGTATTTT. Its protein is CASSDGAGGTDTQYF. The chain links TRBV6-4 to TRBJ2-3, with D possibly being TRBD1 (6 bases). V was pared by 2 bases and J by 1 base, with 10 bases between. In germline, CDR1 is MRHNA, CDR2 SNTAGT. The CDR3 length is 15 residues.

The gene calls are TRBV6-2 or TRBV6-3 and TRBJ1-1; no firm D call. Germline V gene lookup returns CDR1 MNHEY and CDR2 SVGEGT. V was clipped by 6 bases and J by 11 bases, with 19 bases between them. This CDR3 has 13 residues. The CDR3 nucleotides are TGTGCCAGCAGCCCTTCTCTAGTGAGCTTGGCTTTCTTT. The encoded protein is CASSPSLVSLAFF.

J is TRBJ1-1 and V is TRBV29-1; D is perhaps TRBD1 (5 bases). This CDR3 spans 17 amino acids. Trimming stripped 7 bases from V and 5 bases from J, with 29 bases between. The germline CDR1 and CDR2 sequences are SQVTM and ANQGSEA. CDR3 sequence reads: CSAVPQRLPRGETEAFF. The DNA of the CDR3 is TGCAGCGCCGTCCCACAAAGGCTCCCTCGAGGGGAGACTGAAGCTTTCTTT. The complete variable domain, with remaining parts taken from reference TRBV29-1 and TRBJ1-1, reads SAVISQKPSRDICQRGTSLTIQCQVDSQVTMMFWYRQQPGQSLTLIATANQGSEATYESGFVIDKFPISRPNLTFSTLTVSNMSPEDSSIYLCSAVPQRLPRGETEAFFGQGTRLTVV.

J is TRBJ2-2 and V is TRBV6-2 or TRBV6-3; unclear D gene. From germline, CDR1 is MNHEY and CDR2 SVGEGT. The CDR3 runs to 13 residues. The V gene lost 5 bases and the J gene lost 7 bases, with 11 bases spanning the gap. The DNA for the CDR3 is TGTGCCAGCAGTACCGAGCCCCGCGGGGAGCTGTTTTTT. Residues: CASSTEPRGELFF.

The rearrangement joins TRBV19 to TRBJ2-1; unclear D gene. V was clipped by 8 bases and J by 10 bases, with 15 bases between them. The CDR3 has 12 amino acids. Germline CDR1 LNHDA, CDR2 SQIVND (reference sequence). CDR3 loop: CASGKGAPEQFF. The CDR3, as DNA: TGTGCCAGTGGCAAGGGTGCTCCAGAGCAGTTCTTC.

The chain is built from TRBV10-3 and TRBJ1-1; 9 nucleotides agree with TRBD1. CDR3 length: 13 amino acids. V lost 9 bases, J lost 6 bases, and 8 bases stayed unmatched. Per germline, CDR1 ENHRY and CDR2 SYGVKD. The CDR3, as DNA: TGTGCCATTAAAGGGACAGGGATGCCTGAAGCTTTCTTT. It translates to CAIKGTGMPEAFF.

In its sample, this clonotype was seen a few times. The chain carries TRBV2 and TRBJ1-1; 8 bases are a match to TRBD1. The CDR3 is 11 amino acids. After removal of 10 bases from V and 6 bases from J, the junction contained 4 bases not matched to a gene. Per germline, CDR1 SNHLY and CDR2 FYNNEI. CDR3 bases: TGTGCCAAGACAGGGGACCCTGAAGCTTTCTTT. This codes for CAKTGDPEAFF.

The table lists this clonotype with a few counts. CDR3 DNA sequence: TGCAGTGCTAGAGACGACGATACGCAGTATTTT. Its protein product is CSARDDDTQYF. J is TRBJ2-3 and V is TRBV20-1; D gene unclear. The CDR3 contains 11 residues. From germline, CDR1 is DFQATT and CDR2 SNEGSKA (reference sequence). Trimming cost V 0 bases and J 6 bases, with 4 bases left between them.

There are a few counts of this clonotype. This chain connects TRBV20-1 to TRBJ2-7, with D uncertain. Trimming shortened V by 3 bases and J by 2 bases, and 14 bases separated the two germline ends. Germline lookup yields CDR1 DFQATT and CDR2 SNEGSKA (reference sequence). The CDR3 runs 14 residues. The CDR3 reads CSASLPRDTYEQYF. The CDR3 bases are TGCAGTGCTAGCTTACCACGAGACACCTACGAGCAGTACTTC.

The J gene is TRBJ1-2, the V gene TRBV20-1; TRBD1 matches 8 bases. The CDR3 totals 12 residues. The germline V gene encodes CDR1 DFQATT and CDR2 SNEGSKA (reference sequence). V shed 6 bases and J 6 bases; nucleotides not matched to a gene: 6. The CDR3 region has the DNA TGCAGTGCCTCTACAGGGGGTCATGGCTACACCTTC. Encoded protein: CSASTGGHGYTF.

The chain uses TRBV7-8 and TRBJ1-5, with 7 nucleotides matching TRBD1. The CDR3 is 16 amino acids. Germline trimming cut 4 bases from V and 3 bases from J; bases unmatched to any gene: 9. Germline CDR1 reads SGHVS; CDR2 reads FQNEAQ. The CDR3 nucleotides are TGTGCCAGCAGCTCTTTCCGACAGGGCTACAATCAGCCCCAGCATTTT. As protein: CASSSFRQGYNQPQHF.

This chain links TRBV27 with TRBJ2-1, with 10 bases aligning to TRBD2. This CDR3 is built from 15 residues. Germline V lookup: CDR1 MNHEY, CDR2 SMNVEV (reference sequence). Germline trimming cut 5 bases from V and 9 bases from J; bases unmatched to any gene: 10. The CDR3 region is CASSLLAGVGFEQFF. The CDR3 DNA reads TGTGCCAGCAGTCTCCTAGCGGGAGTGGGTTTTGAGCAGTTCTTC.

This clonotype was seen more than once but under ten times. V is TRBV6-2 or TRBV6-3 and J is TRBJ2-7; tentatively, D is TRBD1 (5 bases). V was clipped by 2 bases and J by 2 bases, with 7 bases between them. The CDR3 runs to 13 residues. Germline V gene sequence: CDR1 MNHEY, CDR2 SVGEGT. CDR3 coding DNA: TGTGCCAGCAGTTACGGACACGCCTACGAGCAGTACTTC. Translating gives CASSYGHAYEQYF.